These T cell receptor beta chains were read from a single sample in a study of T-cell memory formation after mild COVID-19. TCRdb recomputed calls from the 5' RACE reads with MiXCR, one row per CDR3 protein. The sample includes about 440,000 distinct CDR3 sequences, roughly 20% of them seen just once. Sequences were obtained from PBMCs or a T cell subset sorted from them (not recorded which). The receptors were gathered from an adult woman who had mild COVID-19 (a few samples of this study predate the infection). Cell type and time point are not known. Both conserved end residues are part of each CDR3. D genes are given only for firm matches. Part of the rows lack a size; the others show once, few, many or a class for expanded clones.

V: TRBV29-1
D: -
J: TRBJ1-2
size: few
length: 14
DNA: TGCAGCGTTGATGGGACACTGGATAACTATGGCTACACCTTC
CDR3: CSVDGTLDNYGYTF

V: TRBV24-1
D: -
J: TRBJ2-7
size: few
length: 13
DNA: TGTGCCACCAGTTTGTCAGGGACCTACGAGCAGTACTTC
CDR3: CATSLSGTYEQYF

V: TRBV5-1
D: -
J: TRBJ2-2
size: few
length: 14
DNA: TGCGCCAGCAGTTGGGCAGATAACACCGGGGAGCTGTTTTTT
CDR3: CASSWADNTGELFF

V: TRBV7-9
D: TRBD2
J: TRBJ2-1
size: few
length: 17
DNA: TGTGCCAGCAGCTTAGAACCAGGGAGGGCCTCCTACAATGAGCAGTTCTTC
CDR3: CASSLEPGRASYNEQFF

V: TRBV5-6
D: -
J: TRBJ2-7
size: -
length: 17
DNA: TGTGCCAGCAGCATGATGACAGGCCGCAGGAGACTATACGAGCAGTACTTC
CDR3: CASSMMTGRRRLYEQYF

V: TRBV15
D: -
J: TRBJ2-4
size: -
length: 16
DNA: TGTGCCACCAGCAGAGGACAGATATATTCCAAAAACATTCAGTACTTC
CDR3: CATSRGQIYSKNIQYF

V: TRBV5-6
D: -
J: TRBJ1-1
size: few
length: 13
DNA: TGTGCCAGCAGCTGGGGCCGGGGGACTGAAGCTTTCTTT
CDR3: CASSWGRGTEAFF

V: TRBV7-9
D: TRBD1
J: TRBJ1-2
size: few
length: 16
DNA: TGTGCCAGCAGCTCCTCCTTCTTTGACAGGGCGGATGGCTACACCTTC
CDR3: CASSSSFFDRADGYTF

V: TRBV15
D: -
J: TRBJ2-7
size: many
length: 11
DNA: TGTGCCACCAGCAGAGGGTACGAGCAGTACTTC
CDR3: CATSRGYEQYF

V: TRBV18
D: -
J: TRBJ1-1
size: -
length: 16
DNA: TGTGCCAGCTCACCATCCCCGGGGCCAGGTAACACTGAAGCTTTCTTT
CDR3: CASSPSPGPGNTEAFF

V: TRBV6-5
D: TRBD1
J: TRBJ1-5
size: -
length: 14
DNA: TGTGCCAGCAGCTTCGACAGGGGAGGCCAGCCCCAGCATTTT
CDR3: CASSFDRGGQPQHF

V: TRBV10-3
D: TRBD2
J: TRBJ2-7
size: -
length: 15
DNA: TGTGCCATCAGTGACGGTGGTAGCGGGGGCTACGAGCAGTACTTC
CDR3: CAISDGGSGGYEQYF

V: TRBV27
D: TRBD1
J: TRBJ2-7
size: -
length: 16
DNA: TGTGCCAGCAGTTTATCCCCGACAGGGGGGCCCTACGAGCAGTACTTC
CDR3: CASSLSPTGGPYEQYF

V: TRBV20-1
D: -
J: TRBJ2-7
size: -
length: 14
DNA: TGCAGTGCTACGCTAGCGAACGATAGGTACGAGCAGTACTTC
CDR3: CSATLANDRYEQYF

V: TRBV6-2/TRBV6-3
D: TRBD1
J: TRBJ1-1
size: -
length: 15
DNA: TGTGCCAGCAGAGGGACAGGGGGCGAGGACACTGAAGCTTTCTTT
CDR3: CASRGTGGEDTEAFF

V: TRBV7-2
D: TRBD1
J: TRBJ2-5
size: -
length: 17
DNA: TGTGCCAGCAGCTTAGGGTCAACCGGGACAGGGAGCGAGACCCAGTACTTC
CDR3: CASSLGSTGTGSETQYF

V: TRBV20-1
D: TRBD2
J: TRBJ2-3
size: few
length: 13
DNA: TGCAGTGTAGGCGGGGGGGGCTTGAATACGCAGTATTTT
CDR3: CSVGGGGLNTQYF

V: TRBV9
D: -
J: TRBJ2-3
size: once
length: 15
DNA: TGTGCCAGCAGCGTATACCTATCTAGCACAGATACGCAGTATTTT
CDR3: CASSVYLSSTDTQYF

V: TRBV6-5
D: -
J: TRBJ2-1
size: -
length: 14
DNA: TGTGCCAGCAGCTTTTCGGGCGCAAGGAATGAGCAGTTCTTC
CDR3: CASSFSGARNEQFF

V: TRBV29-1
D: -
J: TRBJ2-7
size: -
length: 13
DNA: TGCAGCGTTGTCCCCCGTGACCGCTACGAGCAGTACTTC
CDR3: CSVVPRDRYEQYF

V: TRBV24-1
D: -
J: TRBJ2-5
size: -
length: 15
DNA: TGTGCCACCAGTGATTCTCCGGGGCGGCTAGAGACCCAGTACTTC
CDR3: CATSDSPGRLETQYF

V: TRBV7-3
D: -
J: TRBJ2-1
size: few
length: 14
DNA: TGTGCCAGCAGCTTAATGGGTGGGAGGTCTGAGCAGTTCTTC
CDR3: CASSLMGGRSEQFF

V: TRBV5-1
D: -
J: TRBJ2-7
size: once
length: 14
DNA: TGCGCCAGCAGCTCTGGTAGGAACAACAACGAGCAGTACTTC
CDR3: CASSSGRNNNEQYF

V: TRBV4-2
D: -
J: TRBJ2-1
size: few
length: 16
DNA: TGTGCCAGCAGCCAAGAATCGGCGGAGGGATACAATGAGCAGTTCTTC
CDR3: CASSQESAEGYNEQFF

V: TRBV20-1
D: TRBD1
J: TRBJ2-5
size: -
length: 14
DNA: TGCAGTGCTAGAGAGGACAGGTCGAGAGAGACCCAGTACTTC
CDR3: CSAREDRSRETQYF

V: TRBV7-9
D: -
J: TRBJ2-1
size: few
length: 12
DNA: TGTGCCAGCAAGTACCGGAGCCTTGAGCAGTTCTTC
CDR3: CASKYRSLEQFF

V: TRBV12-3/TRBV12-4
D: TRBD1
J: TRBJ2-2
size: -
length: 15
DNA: TGTGCCAGCAGTTCTTGGACAGGGAGCACCGGGGAGCTGTTTTTT
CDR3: CASSSWTGSTGELFF

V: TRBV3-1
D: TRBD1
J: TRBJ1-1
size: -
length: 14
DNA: TGTGCCAGCAGCCACACAGGGGCGAACACTGAAGCTTTCTTT
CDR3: CASSHTGANTEAFF

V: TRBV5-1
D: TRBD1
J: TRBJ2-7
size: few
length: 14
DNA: TGCGCCAGCAGCGCACCGGGACAGAACTACGAGCAGTACTTC
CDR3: CASSAPGQNYEQYF

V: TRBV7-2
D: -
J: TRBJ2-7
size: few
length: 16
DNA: TGTGCCAGCAGCTTAGGGTCCCTACCCCCATTGGCCCAGCAGTACTTC
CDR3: CASSLGSLPPLAQQYF

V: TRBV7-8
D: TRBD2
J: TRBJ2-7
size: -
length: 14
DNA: TGTGCCAGCAGCCTGACTAGCGGGGGTGGCGAGCAGTACTTC
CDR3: CASSLTSGGGEQYF

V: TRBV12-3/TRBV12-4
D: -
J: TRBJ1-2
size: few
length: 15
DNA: TGTGCCAGCAGTCCCCCTGCCAAGGTTTCGAGCGGCTACACCTTC
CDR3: CASSPPAKVSSGYTF

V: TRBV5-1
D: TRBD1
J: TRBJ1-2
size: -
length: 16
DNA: TGCGCCAGCAGCTACTCATCCGGGACAGAAATCTATGGCTACACCTTC
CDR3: CASSYSSGTEIYGYTF

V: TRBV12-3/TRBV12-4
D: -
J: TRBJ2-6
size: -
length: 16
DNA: TGTGCCAGCAGTCGGGTCGTTCGCTCTGGGGCCAACGTCCTGACTTTC
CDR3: CASSRVVRSGANVLTF

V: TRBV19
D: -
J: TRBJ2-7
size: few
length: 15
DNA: TGTGCCAGTAGTGGGGGCTTACCCCCGTCCTACGAGCAGTACTTC
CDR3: CASSGGLPPSYEQYF

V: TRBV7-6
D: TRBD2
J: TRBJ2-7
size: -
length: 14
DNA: TGTGCCAGCAGTCCTCGGGGGGTGTCCTACGAGCAGTACTTC
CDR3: CASSPRGVSYEQYF

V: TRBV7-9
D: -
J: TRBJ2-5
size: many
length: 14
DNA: TGTGCCAGCAGCTTATCGGGGACGATAGAGACCCAGTACTTC
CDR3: CASSLSGTIETQYF

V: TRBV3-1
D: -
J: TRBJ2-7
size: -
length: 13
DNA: TGTGCCAGCAGCCAAAGCCGGCTCTACGAGCAGTACTTC
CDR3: CASSQSRLYEQYF

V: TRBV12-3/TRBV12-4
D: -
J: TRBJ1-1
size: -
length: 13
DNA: TGTGCCAGCAGTTTAAACAGGGCGACTGAAGCTTTCTTT
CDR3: CASSLNRATEAFF

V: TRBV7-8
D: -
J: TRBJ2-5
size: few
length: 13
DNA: TGTGCCAGCAGCCTTGGGGAAGCAGGGACCCAGTACTTC
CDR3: CASSLGEAGTQYF

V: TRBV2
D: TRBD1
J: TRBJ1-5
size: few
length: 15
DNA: TGTGCCAGCAGGGAGCAGGGGGCTGTCAATCAGCCCCAGCATTTT
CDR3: CASREQGAVNQPQHF

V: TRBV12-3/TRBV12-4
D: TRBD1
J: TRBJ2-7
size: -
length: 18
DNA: TGTGCCAGCAGTTCCCCCGGGACAGGGGGCGAGTCGGCCTACGAGCAGTACTTC
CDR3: CASSSPGTGGESAYEQYF

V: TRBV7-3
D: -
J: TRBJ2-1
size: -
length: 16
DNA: TGTGCCAGCAGCTCATTAGGGGTGGGCACTTACAATGAGCAGTTCTTC
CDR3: CASSSLGVGTYNEQFF

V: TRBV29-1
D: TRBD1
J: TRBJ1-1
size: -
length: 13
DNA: TGCAGCGTCACAGGGGGCACGGGCACTGAAGCTTTCTTT
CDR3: CSVTGGTGTEAFF

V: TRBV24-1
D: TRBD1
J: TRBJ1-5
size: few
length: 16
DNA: TGTGCCACCAGTGATTCGGGGACAGGGGCCGGGGAGCCCCAGCATTTT
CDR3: CATSDSGTGAGEPQHF

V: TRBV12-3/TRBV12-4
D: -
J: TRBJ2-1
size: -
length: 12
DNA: TGTGCCAGCACGGACAGCCACAATGAGCAGTTCTTC
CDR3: CASTDSHNEQFF

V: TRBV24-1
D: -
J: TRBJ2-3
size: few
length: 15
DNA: TGTGCCACCAGTGATACGACAGGCCTCACAGATACGCAGTATTTT
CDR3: CATSDTTGLTDTQYF

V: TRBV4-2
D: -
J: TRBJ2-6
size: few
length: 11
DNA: TGTGCCAGCCAGAGCTTCAACGTCCTGACTTTC
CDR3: CASQSFNVLTF

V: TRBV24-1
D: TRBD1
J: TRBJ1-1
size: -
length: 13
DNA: TGTGCCACCACCGATAGACAGGGACTTGAAGCTTTCTTT
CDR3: CATTDRQGLEAFF

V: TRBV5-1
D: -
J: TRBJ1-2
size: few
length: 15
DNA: TGCGCCAGCAGCTCGGGGATAGGGAGCACCTATGGCTACACCTTC
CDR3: CASSSGIGSTYGYTF

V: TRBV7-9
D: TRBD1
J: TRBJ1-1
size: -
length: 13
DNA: TGTGCCAGCAGCATACAGGGGGAGACTGAAGCTTTCTTT
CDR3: CASSIQGETEAFF

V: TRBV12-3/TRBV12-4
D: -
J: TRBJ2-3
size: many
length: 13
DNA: TGTGCCAGCAGTTTGGGAGGTTCAGATACGCAGTATTTT
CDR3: CASSLGGSDTQYF

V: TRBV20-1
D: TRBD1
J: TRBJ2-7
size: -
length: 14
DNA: TGCAGTGCTATCCGACAGGGGTGGACCTACGAGCAGTACTTC
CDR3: CSAIRQGWTYEQYF

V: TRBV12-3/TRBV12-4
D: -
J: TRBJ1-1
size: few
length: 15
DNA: TGTGCCAGCAGTTCACCCCGGACAGCGAACACTGAAGCTTTCTTT
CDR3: CASSSPRTANTEAFF

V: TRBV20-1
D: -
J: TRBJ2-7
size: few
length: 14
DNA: TGCAGTGCTACCCGATCCTCTCGCCCCTACGAGCAGTACTTC
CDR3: CSATRSSRPYEQYF